At least ten counts were recorded for the clone carrying this T cell receptor beta chain. The data were obtained in a study of T cells in Graves' hyperthyroidism and ophthalmopathy. At the level of the study: Blood was drawn when the patient was first diagnosed and still untreated.

CDR3 length equals 17 residues. Germline V CDR1 and CDR2: MNHNS, SASEGT. After removal of 5 bases from V and 8 bases from J, the junction contained 19 bases not matched to a gene. TCR beta CDR3 sequences were amplified from RNA transcripts. First-round RT-PCR targeting the TCR CDR3 was performed with the HTBI primer set. TCRdb reanalysed the multiplex PCR reads using MiXCR and keeps one entry per CDR3 protein. In the table there are approximately 590,000 distinct CDR3 sequences, 15% to 19% of which are singletons. This sequence was found in a woman in her thirties with Graves' hyperthyroidism. The chain employs TRBV6-1 and TRBJ1-2; 8 positions agree with TRBD1. Sequenced: blood. In nucleotides, the CDR3 is TGTGCCAGCAGTTACGGTACGAGACAGGGGAAGAAAGACGGCTACACCTTC. Residues: CASSYGTRQGKKDGYTF.